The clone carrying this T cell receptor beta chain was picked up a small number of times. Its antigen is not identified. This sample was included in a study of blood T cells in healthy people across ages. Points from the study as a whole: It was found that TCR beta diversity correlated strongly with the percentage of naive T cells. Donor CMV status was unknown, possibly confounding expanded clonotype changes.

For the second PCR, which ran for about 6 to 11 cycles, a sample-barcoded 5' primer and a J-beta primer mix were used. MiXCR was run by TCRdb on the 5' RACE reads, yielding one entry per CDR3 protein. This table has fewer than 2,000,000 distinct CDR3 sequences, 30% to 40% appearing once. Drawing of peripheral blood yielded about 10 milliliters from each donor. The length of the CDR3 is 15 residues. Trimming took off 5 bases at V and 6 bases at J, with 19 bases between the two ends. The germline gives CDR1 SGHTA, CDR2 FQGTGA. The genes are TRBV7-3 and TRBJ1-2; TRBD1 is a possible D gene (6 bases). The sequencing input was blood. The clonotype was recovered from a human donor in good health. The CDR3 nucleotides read TGTGCCAGCAGCCCCTCTCGGGGGGCGACAGATGGCTACACCTTC. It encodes CASSPSRGATDGYTF.